This paragraph covers one T cell receptor (beta chain) sequence. The CDR3 covers 14 residues. V was clipped by 4 bases and J by 7 bases; unmatched bases: 7. CDR1 is KGHDR and CDR2 is SFDVKD in the germline V gene. In the authors' workflow: Scientists estimated how many nucleated cells there were by amplifying reference gene primers. Data came from immunoSEQ multiplex PCR; TCRdb stores just in-frame clones and leaves some out. D and trimming were read from the DNA, whereas the V and J calls and clone size are those reported in that table. Of over 200,000 clones in the sample, about 81% were seen once. This entry comes from a study of blood T cell repertoires in COVID-19.

Sequencing was carried out using PBMCs or T cells enriched from blood (not recorded which). The chain joins TRBV24-1 to TRBJ1-2; 8 nucleotides agree with TRBD1. This sequence originates from a man between 40 and 49 years old who had recovered from COVID-19. The CDR3 sequence: CATSDPGQGGGYTF. As DNA, the CDR3 is TGTGCCACCAGTGACCCTGGACAGGGCGGTGGCTACACCTTC.